This passage covers 28 T cell receptor beta chains from one sample sequenced in a study of siplizumab effects on memory and regulatory T cells. Sequenced by immunoSEQ multiplex PCR; TCRdb stores in-frame clones only, minus some. Among roughly 97,000 clones listed, over 90% were seen once. The sequenced sample was Tregs sorted from blood. Receptors were obtained from a human donor in good health.

The rearrangement joins TRBV9 to TRBJ2-1; D is tentatively TRBD1 or TRBD2 (5 bases each). Germline values: CDR1 SGDLS, CDR2 YYNGEE. The CDR3 covers 16 residues. V lost 2 bases to trimming and J lost 1 base, with 13 bases between them. CDR3 in amino acids: CASSVGTTFSYNEQFF. CDR3 nucleotides: TGTGCCAGCAGCGTGGGGACCACCTTTTCCTACAATGAGCAGTTCTTC.

This clone was seen once. The chain couples TRBV11-3 to TRBJ2-7; D is undetermined. The germline V and J ends were trimmed by 5 bases and 3 bases, with 8 bases remaining between them. CDR1 and CDR2 from the germline V gene are SGHNT and YENEEA. This CDR3 region has 12 residues. The CDR3 region has the DNA TGTGCCAGCAGCCGAGACGGCTACGAGCAGTACTTC. Translated: CASSRDGYEQYF. Together with reference TRBV11-3 and TRBJ2-7, the CDR3 gives the full variable domain: EAGVVQSPRYKIIEKKQPVAFWCNPISGHNTLYWYLQNLGQGPELLIRYENEEAVDDSQLPKDRFSAERLKGVDSTLKIQPAELGDSAVYLCASSRDGYEQYFGPGTRLTVT.

V and J are TRBV6-5 and TRBJ2-1; no clear D. The CDR3 runs to 11 residues. V was trimmed by 3 bases and J by 7 bases, leaving 4 bases between them. CDR1 and CDR2 (germline): MNHEY, SVGAGI. The chain's CDR3 is CASSYSNEQFF. The CDR3 DNA reads TGTGCCAGCAGTTATAGTAATGAGCAGTTCTTC.

The rearrangement links TRBV6-1 to TRBJ1-5; tentative D call: TRBD1 (6 bases). This CDR3 has 16 amino acids. From germline, CDR1 is MNHNS and CDR2 SASEGT. Trimming shortened V by 2 bases and J by 7 bases, and 18 bases separated the two germline ends. CDR3 sequence (DNA): TGTGCCAGCAGTGAACCCAGCTGGGGGGCCGGACAGCCCCAGCATTTT. Translation gives CASSEPSWGAGQPQHF.

The chain employs TRBV5-6 and TRBJ2-5; 8 bases fit TRBD2. The CDR3 consists of 15 residues. The germline V gene has CDR1 SGHDT and CDR2 YYEEEE. V lost 0 bases and J lost 1; bases outside the gene matches: 2. CDR3 amino acids: CASSLGRGAQETQYF. The CDR3 nucleotides are TGTGCCAGCAGCTTGGGGCGGGGGGCCCAAGAGACCCAGTACTTC.

This chain joins TRBV18 and TRBJ2-3, with no clear D. This CDR3 contains 12 residues. Germline V gives CDR1 KGHSH, CDR2 LQKENI. Trimming shortened V by 1 base and J by 6 bases, and 5 bases separated the two germline ends. The CDR3 nucleotides read TGTGCCAGCTCACCACGTTTGGATACGCAGTATTTT. Amino acid sequence: CASSPRLDTQYF.

The V gene is TRBV30, the J gene TRBJ1-1; 12 positions agree with TRBD1. Germline CDR1 GTSNPN, CDR2 SVGIG (reference sequence). The CDR3 has 15 residues. V trimming: 5 bases; J trimming: 1 base; junction bases outside the gene matches: 5. The CDR3 bases are TGTGCCTGGGGGACAGGGGGCTTAAAGAACACTGAAGCTTTCTTT. Translation: CAWGTGGLKNTEAFF.

V and J are TRBV30 and TRBJ1-6; D ambiguous. The V gene's germline CDR1 is GTSNPN and CDR2 SVGIG (reference sequence). V gave up 4 bases and J gave up 6 bases, with 10 bases separating them. The CDR3 contains 13 residues. The CDR3 DNA follows: TGTGCCTGGAACGATGTGTCTAATTCACCCCTCCACTTT. Its protein product is CAWNDVSNSPLHF.

This clone was found once. The gene calls are TRBV6-5 and TRBJ1-2, with D possibly TRBD1 on 5 matching bases. CDR3 length: 13 amino acids. V was shortened by 6 bases and J by 4 bases, with 12 bases between the two germline ends. The V gene's germline CDR1 is MNHEY and CDR2 SVGAGI. The CDR3 loop reads CASRRRDLYGYTF. CDR3 coding DNA: TGTGCCAGCAGACGCCGGGACCTCTATGGCTACACCTTC.

The V gene is TRBV2, the J gene TRBJ1-5; D possibly corresponds to TRBD1 (5 bases). Trimming pared 4 bases from V and 7 bases from J, leaving 11 bases between. CDR1 is SNHLY, CDR2 FYNNEI, per germline. CDR3 length equals 13 residues. The chain's CDR3 is CASSGGVYQPQHF. CDR3 DNA: TGTGCCAGCAGTGGGGGGGTCTACCAGCCCCAGCATTTT.

The genes are TRBV29-1 and TRBJ1-2; D gene uncertain. CDR1 is SQVTM and CDR2 is ANQGSEA in the germline V gene. With 6 bases removed from V and 7 bases from J, the gap between germline ends came to 6 bases. The CDR3 runs to 9 residues. The CDR3 DNA reads as TGCAGCGTAGGTGGTGGCTACACCTTC. Residues: CSVGGGYTF.

The gene calls are TRBV5-4 and TRBJ1-4; the D gene is possibly TRBD1 (6 bases). This CDR3 is 14 amino acids long. The V gene lost 2 bases and the J gene lost 5 bases, with 10 bases spanning the gap. The germline V gene has CDR1 SGHNT and CDR2 YYREEE (reference sequence). In DNA form, the CDR3 reads TGTGCCAGCAGCTTACAGGGACCGAATGAAAAACTGTTTTTT. Amino acid sequence: CASSLQGPNEKLFF.

The chain combines TRBV19 with TRBJ2-2; D is unclear. CDR1 and CDR2 from the germline V gene are LNHDA and SQIVND (reference sequence). The CDR3 runs 14 residues. The V gene lost 5 bases and the J gene lost 3 bases, with 10 bases spanning the gap. Here the CDR3 DNA reads TGTGCCAGTAGTCCCCGCAGATACACCGGGGAGCTGTTTTTT. Translated, it gives CASSPRRYTGELFF.

V gene TRBV6-1 combines with J gene TRBJ2-7; 9 bases are a match to TRBD1. After removal of 8 bases from V and 2 bases from J, the junction contained 4 bases not matched to a gene. Germline-derived CDR1 and CDR2 are MNHNS and SASEGT. The CDR3 sequence is 13 residues long. CDR3 sequence reads: CASLRQGAYEQYF. The CDR3 region has the DNA TGTGCCAGCTTGCGACAGGGGGCCTACGAGCAGTACTTC.

V is TRBV7-8 and J is TRBJ1-4; D remains ambiguous. This CDR3 region has 14 residues. Germline V lookup: CDR1 SGHVS, CDR2 FQNEAQ. V gave up 2 bases and J gave up 4 bases, with 8 bases separating them. The CDR3 here is CASSLSWGNEKLFF. The CDR3 DNA sequence: TGTGCCAGCAGCTTAAGTTGGGGTAATGAAAAACTGTTTTTT. The full variable domain, with the rest looked up from reference TRBV7-8 and TRBJ1-4, is GAGVSQSPRYKVAKRGQDVALRCDPISGHVSLFWYQQALGQGPEFLTYFQNEAQLDKSGLPSDRFFAERPEGSVSTLKIQRTQQEDSAVYLCASSLSWGNEKLFFGSGTQLSVL.

V usage is TRBV5-1 and J usage is TRBJ2-5; D is uncertain. The length of the CDR3 is 17 residues. The germline V and J ends were trimmed by 4 bases and 2 bases, with 21 bases remaining between them. Germline loops: CDR1 SGHRS, CDR2 YFSETQ. The CDR3 spells CASSRQPPGRTQETQYF. Written as DNA, the CDR3 is TGCGCCAGCAGCCGACAACCGCCCGGCCGTACGCAAGAGACCCAGTACTTC.

Here the CDR3 reads CASSVGSSGNTIYF. CDR3 coding DNA: TGTGCCAGCAGCGTCGGCTCGTCTGGAAACACCATATATTTT. V is TRBV9 and J is TRBJ1-3; D is undetermined. The germline V gene has CDR1 SGDLS and CDR2 YYNGEE. The CDR3 totals 14 residues. With 2 bases removed from V and 1 base from J, the gap between germline ends came to 7 bases. Together with reference TRBV9 and TRBJ1-3, the CDR3 gives the full variable domain: DSGVTQTPKHLITATGQRVTLRCSPRSGDLSVYWYQQSLDQGLQFLIQYYNGEERAKGNILERFSAQQFPDLHSELNLSSLELGDSALYFCASSVGSSGNTIYFGEGSWLTVV.

This clone was recorded once. This chain uses TRBV6-5 with TRBJ2-7, with TRBD1 identical over 7 bases. CDR1 is MNHEY, CDR2 SVGAGI, per germline. This CDR3 has 12 amino acids. V dropped 6 bases and J dropped 6; count of bases not matched to a gene: 5. CDR3 DNA sequence: TGTGCCAGCAGATCCAACAGGGGCGAGCAGTACTTC. Its protein is CASRSNRGEQYF.

The chain is built from TRBV7-6 and TRBJ2-3; either TRBD1 or TRBD2 may supply D (5 bases each). V was pared by 0 bases and J by 4 bases, with 5 bases between. Germline V gene lookup returns CDR1 SGHVS and CDR2 FNYEAQ. The CDR3 covers 13 residues. Written as DNA, the CDR3 is TGTGCCAGCAGCTTAGCGGGGGCAGATACGCAGTATTTT. It codes for CASSLAGADTQYF. Full variable domain (outside the CDR3, taken from reference TRBV7-6 and TRBJ2-3): GAGVSQSPRYKVTKRGQDVALRCDPISGHVSLYWYRQALGQGPEFLTYFNYEAQQDKSGLPNDRFSAERPEGSISTLTIQRTEQRDSAMYRCASSLAGADTQYFGPGTRLTVL.

This clone has only one observation. The V call is TRBV7-3, the J call TRBJ2-2; no definite D call. This CDR3 has 13 amino acids. Germline values: CDR1 SGHTA, CDR2 FQGTGA. V was trimmed by 5 bases and J by 5 bases, leaving 9 bases between them. This CDR3 is CASSGNWTGELFF. CDR3 DNA: TGTGCCAGCAGCGGCAACTGGACCGGGGAGCTGTTTTTT.

The chain has TRBV7-8 and TRBJ1-1; TRBD1 matches 10 bases. This CDR3 has 15 residues. Germline loops: CDR1 SGHVS, CDR2 FQNEAQ. After removal of 6 bases from V and 5 bases from J, the junction contained 9 bases not matched to a gene. The CDR3 region is CASRSPGQGLTEAFF. DNA for the CDR3: TGTGCCAGCAGGTCACCGGGACAGGGGTTGACTGAAGCTTTCTTT.

Only one count was recorded for this clone. The rearrangement uses TRBV5-1 and TRBJ1-3, with D unclear. The CDR3 length is 14 residues. Germline-derived CDR1 and CDR2 are SGHRS and YFSETQ. Trimming removed 0 bases at V and 1 base at J, with 5 bases between. CDR3 loop: CASSLAVSGNTIYF. CDR3 coding DNA: TGCGCCAGCAGCTTGGCCGTGTCTGGAAACACCATATATTTT.

In this sample, this clone turned up once. This rearrangement joins TRBV6-1 to TRBJ1-2; 7 nucleotides match TRBD1. The trim removed 4 bases at V and 0 bases at J, leaving 8 bases unmatched. Germline V gene data show CDR1 as MNHNS and CDR2 as SASEGT. CDR3 length: 16 residues. The CDR3 region has the DNA TGTGCCAGCAGTGTCGGAAGGGGGCGAGCTAACTATGGCTACACCTTC. This encodes CASSVGRGRANYGYTF.

The chain combines TRBV27 with TRBJ2-3, with unresolved D. The V end was cut by 6 bases, the J end by 2 bases, with 9 bases between. Germline V CDR1 and CDR2: MNHEY, SMNVEV (reference sequence). This CDR3 has 13 residues. The CDR3 DNA is TGTGCCAGCAGCCTCCTTACCACAGATACGCAGTATTTT. Protein: CASSLLTTDTQYF.

This sequence joins TRBV6-4 and TRBJ1-6; 8 bases map to TRBD1. In germline, CDR1 is MRHNA, CDR2 SNTAGT. Trimming at V came to 5 bases and at J to 9 bases, leaving 12 bases not matched to a gene. The CDR3 is 16 amino acids. CDR3 nucleotides: TGTGCCAGCAGTCGATTCTCAGGGGGCGCATTTTCACCCCTCCACTTT. Its protein product is CASSRFSGGAFSPLHF.

The rearrangement links TRBV18 to TRBJ1-2; D unresolved. This CDR3 is 13 amino acids long. The V end was cut by 3 bases, the J end by 4 bases, with 9 bases between. Germline V CDR1 and CDR2: KGHSH, LQKENI. In nucleotides, the CDR3 is TGTGCCAGCTCACCGGGCGTCAGCTATGGCTACACCTTC. As protein: CASSPGVSYGYTF.

Only one count was recorded for this clone. V and J are TRBV5-1 and TRBJ2-7, with unresolved D. V lost 4 bases and J lost 2, with 4 bases in between. The CDR3 is made up of 11 amino acids. Germline values: CDR1 SGHRS, CDR2 YFSETQ. CDR3 in amino acids: CASSDTYEQYF. The CDR3 DNA follows: TGCGCCAGCAGCGATACCTACGAGCAGTACTTC.

CDR3: CASSLDDETQYF. CDR3 nucleotides: TGTGCCAGCAGCTTAGACGACGAGACCCAGTACTTC. The gene calls are TRBV11-2 and TRBJ2-5; no reliable D call. The germline CDR1 and CDR2 sequences are SGHAT and FQNNGV. This CDR3 is built from 12 residues. V was cut by 0 bases and J by 5 bases, with 4 bases left in between.